A single sample gave rise to the 8 T cell receptor beta chains below, sequenced in a study of cytomegalovirus exposure and HLA in healthy donors. The PCR had 60 Vbeta and 13 Jbeta primers. Sequencing was performed with immunoSEQ multiplex PCR; in TCRdb, only in-frame clones are kept and a portion is missing. The sample consists of some 140,000 clones, over 60% of them appearing once. Sequencing was performed on PBMCs. These receptors all stem from a man aged 30 to 39 in good health and CMV-seronegative.

The CDR3 DNA sequence: TGTGCCAGCAGCTCACCGGGACTAGCGGCAGATACGCAGTATTTT. As protein: CASSSPGLAADTQYF. The J gene is TRBJ2-3, the V gene TRBV7-2, with TRBD2 matching over 11 bases. The CDR3 extends over 15 amino acids. Losses at the gene ends were 4 bases for V and 4 bases for J; bases not matched to a gene: 4. Germline assignment: CDR1 SGHTA and CDR2 FQGNSA.

This clone was seen once. This chain joins TRBV4-2 and TRBJ1-1; D uncertain. This CDR3 is 16 amino acids long. Germline CDR1 LGHNA, CDR2 YNFKEQ. Between the trimmed V and J ends, which lost 0 bases and 1 base, there was a span of 12 bases. For the CDR3, the DNA is TGTGCCAGCAGCCAAGATTTGGGCAGGCCGAACACTGAAGCTTTCTTT. Amino acid sequence: CASSQDLGRPNTEAFF.

The genes are TRBV27 and TRBJ1-4; weak D call: TRBD1 (5 bases). The V gene lost 0 bases and the J gene lost 1 base, with 6 bases spanning the gap. The CDR3 runs 15 residues. Germline V gives CDR1 MNHEY, CDR2 SMNVEV (reference sequence). CDR3 region: CASSLSGGTNEKLFF. The CDR3, as DNA: TGTGCCAGCAGTTTATCGGGGGGAACTAATGAAAAACTGTTTTTT.

The chain is built from TRBV5-1 and TRBJ2-5; D perhaps matches TRBD1 (6 bases). The CDR3 spans 14 residues. Trimming shortened V by 3 bases and J by 3 bases, and 12 bases separated the two germline ends. Germline V lookup: CDR1 SGHRS, CDR2 YFSETQ. CDR3 nucleotides: TGCGCCAGCAGCTACCAGGGGCGGGAAGAGACCCAGTACTTC. Amino acid sequence: CASSYQGREETQYF. Using reference TRBV5-1 and TRBJ2-5 for the parts outside the CDR3, the full variable domain is KAGVTQTPRYLIKTRGQQVTLSCSPISGHRSVSWYQQTPGQGLQFLFEYFSETQRNKGNFPGRFSGRQFSNSRSEMNVSTLELGDSALYLCASSYQGREETQYFGPGTRLLVL.

The chain recombines TRBV5-1 with TRBJ2-7, with 11 bases lining up with TRBD2. Germline V lookup: CDR1 SGHRS, CDR2 YFSETQ. The CDR3 is 16 residues long. Losses at the gene ends were 0 bases for V and 5 bases for J; bases not matched to a gene: 7. This chain's CDR3 is CASSLGDSGRAHEQYF. CDR3 in DNA: TGCGCCAGCAGCTTGGGGGATAGCGGGAGGGCCCACGAGCAGTACTTC. The variable domain in full, with the rest retrieved from reference TRBV5-1 and TRBJ2-7, is KAGVTQTPRYLIKTRGQQVTLSCSPISGHRSVSWYQQTPGQGLQFLFEYFSETQRNKGNFPGRFSGRQFSNSRSEMNVSTLELGDSALYLCASSLGDSGRAHEQYFGPGTRLTVT.

For the CDR3, the DNA is TGTGCCAGCTCACCTTCTAGCGGGAGGGCCGGTGGCGAGCAGTACTTC. This sequence encodes CASSPSSGRAGGEQYF. The rearrangement uses TRBV18 and TRBJ2-7; 12 bases match TRBD2. Germline V gives CDR1 KGHSH, CDR2 LQKENI. V shed 3 bases, J shed 6 bases, and the junction held 9 bases outside the gene matches. The CDR3 covers 16 residues.

The chain has TRBV5-1 and TRBJ2-1; 7 bases fit TRBD2. This CDR3 comprises 13 residues. Germline CDR1 and CDR2: SGHRS and YFSETQ. V was pared by 1 base and J by 10 bases, with 5 bases of the junction left unmatched. CDR3 sequence reads: CASSLRTRDEQFF. CDR3 coding DNA: TGCGCCAGCAGCTTGCGGACTAGGGACGAGCAGTTCTTC.

This clone was detected only a few times. The chain is built from TRBV30 and TRBJ2-2; 14 positions agree with TRBD2. From germline, CDR1 is GTSNPN and CDR2 SVGIG (reference sequence). This CDR3 comprises 18 residues. V trimming: 2 bases; J trimming: 5 bases; junction bases outside the gene matches: 10. CDR3 residues: CAWSNPGTSGSLTGELFF. The DNA of the CDR3 is TGTGCCTGGAGTAACCCCGGGACTAGCGGGAGTTTGACCGGGGAGCTGTTTTTT.